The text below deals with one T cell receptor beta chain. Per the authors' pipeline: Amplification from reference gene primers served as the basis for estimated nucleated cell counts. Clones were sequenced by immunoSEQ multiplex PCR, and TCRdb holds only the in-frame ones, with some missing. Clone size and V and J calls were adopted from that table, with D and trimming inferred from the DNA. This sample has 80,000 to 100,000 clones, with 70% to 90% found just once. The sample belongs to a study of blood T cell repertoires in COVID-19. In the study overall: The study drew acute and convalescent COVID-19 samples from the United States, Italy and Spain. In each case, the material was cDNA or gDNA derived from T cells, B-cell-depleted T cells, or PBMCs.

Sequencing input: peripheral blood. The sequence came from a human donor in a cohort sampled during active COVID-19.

The DNA for the CDR3 is TGTGCCAGTACCGCTCAGGAAGGATCCTATAATTCACCCCTCCACTTT. Protein: CASTAQEGSYNSPLHF. The chain employs TRBV19 and TRBJ1-6; D uncertain. The CDR3 loop spans 16 amino acids. Germline V gene sequence: CDR1 LNHDA, CDR2 SQIVND (reference sequence). With 7 bases removed from V and 1 base from J, the gap between germline ends came to 14 bases. Using reference TRBV19 and TRBJ1-6 for the parts outside the CDR3, the full variable domain is DGGITQSPKYLFRKEGQNVTLSCEQNLNHDAMYWYRQDPGQGLRLIYYSQIVNDFQKGDIAEGYSVSREKKESFPLTVTSAQKNPTAFYLCASTAQEGSYNSPLHFGNGTRLTVT.